The table lists the clone carrying this TCR beta chain with a few counts. The target antigen is unknown. The investigators reverse transcribed all of the isolated RNA, so they sequenced expressed TCRB transcripts. Profiling relied on immunoSEQ multiplex PCR, and the TCRdb table lists in-frame clones only, not all of them. The sample holds about 410,000 clones; around 14% are singletons and the top ten take around 0.039%. This sample stems from a study of beta chain features in type 1 diabetes. Overall study: Across every sample, about 110 million sorted cells were examined in total. Study-wide results and limits: cDNA sequencing could over-represent cells with high TCR expression. More deletions and fewer insertions at VDJ junctions were seen in type 1 diabetes patients.

The CDR3 has 14 amino acids. Trimming took 6 bases from V and 4 from J, leaving 19 bases between them. Germline V lookup: CDR1 SQVTM, CDR2 ANQGSEA. The clonotype was recovered from a man aged 25-40 years in good health. The V gene is TRBV29-1, the J gene TRBJ2-7, with D possibly TRBD1 on 6 matching bases. Sequencing used naive CD4+ T cells from blood. CDR3 bases: TGCAGCGTAAAAAACAGGGTTGATAGGTACGAGCAGTACTTC. It yields the protein CSVKNRVDRYEQYF.